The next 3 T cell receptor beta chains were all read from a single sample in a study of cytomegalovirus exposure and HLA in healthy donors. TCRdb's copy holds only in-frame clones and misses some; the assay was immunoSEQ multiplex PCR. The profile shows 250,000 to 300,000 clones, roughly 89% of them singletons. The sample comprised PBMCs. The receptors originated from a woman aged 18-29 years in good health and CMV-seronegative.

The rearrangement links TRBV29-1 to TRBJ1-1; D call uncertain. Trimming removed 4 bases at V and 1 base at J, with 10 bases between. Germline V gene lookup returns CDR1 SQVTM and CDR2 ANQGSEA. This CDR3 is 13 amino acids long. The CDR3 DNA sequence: TGCAGCGTTGTCCAGATAACGAACACTGAAGCTTTCTTT. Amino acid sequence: CSVVQITNTEAFF.

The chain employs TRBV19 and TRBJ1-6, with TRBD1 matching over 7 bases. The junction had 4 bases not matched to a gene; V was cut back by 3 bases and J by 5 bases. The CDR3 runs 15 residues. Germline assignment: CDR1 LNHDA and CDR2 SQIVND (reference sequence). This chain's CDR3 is CASSMNRGHNSPLHF. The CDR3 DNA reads TGTGCCAGTAGTATGAACAGGGGCCATAATTCACCCCTCCACTTT.

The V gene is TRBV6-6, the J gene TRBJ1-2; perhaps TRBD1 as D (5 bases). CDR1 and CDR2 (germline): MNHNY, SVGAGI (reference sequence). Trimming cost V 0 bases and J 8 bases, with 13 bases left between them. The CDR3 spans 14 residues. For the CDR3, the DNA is TGTGCCAGCAGTTACTCGGAAGGGGTAAAGGGCTACACCTTC. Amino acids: CASSYSEGVKGYTF.